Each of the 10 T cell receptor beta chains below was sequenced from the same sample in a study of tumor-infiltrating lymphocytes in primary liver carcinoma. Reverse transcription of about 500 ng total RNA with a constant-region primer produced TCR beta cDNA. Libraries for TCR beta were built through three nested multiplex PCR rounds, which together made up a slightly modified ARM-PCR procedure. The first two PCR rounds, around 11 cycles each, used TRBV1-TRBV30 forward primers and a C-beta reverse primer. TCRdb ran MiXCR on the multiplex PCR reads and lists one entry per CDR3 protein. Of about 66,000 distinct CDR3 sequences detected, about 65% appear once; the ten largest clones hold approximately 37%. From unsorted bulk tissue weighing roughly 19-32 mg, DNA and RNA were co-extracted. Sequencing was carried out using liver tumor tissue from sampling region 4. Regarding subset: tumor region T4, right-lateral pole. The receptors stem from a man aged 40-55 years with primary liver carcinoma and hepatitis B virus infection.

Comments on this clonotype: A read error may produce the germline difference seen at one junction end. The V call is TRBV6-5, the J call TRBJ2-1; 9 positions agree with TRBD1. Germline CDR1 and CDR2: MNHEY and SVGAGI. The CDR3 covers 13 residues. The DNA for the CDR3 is TGTGTCAGCAATGGACAGGGGAACAATGAGCAATTCTTC. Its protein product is CVSNGQGNNEQFF.

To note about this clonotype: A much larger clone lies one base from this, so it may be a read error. Here the CDR3 DNA reads TGTGCCAGGAGCTCCTCTGGGACCTACAATGAGCAGTTCTTC. It specifies CARSSSGTYNEQFF. The chain joins TRBV5-4 to TRBJ2-1; D unresolved. The V gene's germline CDR1 is SGHNT and CDR2 YYREEE (reference sequence). CDR3 length equals 14 residues.

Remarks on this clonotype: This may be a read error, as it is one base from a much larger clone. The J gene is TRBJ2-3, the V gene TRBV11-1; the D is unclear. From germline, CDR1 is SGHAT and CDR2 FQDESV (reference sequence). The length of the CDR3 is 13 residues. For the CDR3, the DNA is TGTGCCAGCAGCTCTATTGGTACAGATATGCAGTATTTT. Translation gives CASSSIGTDMQYF. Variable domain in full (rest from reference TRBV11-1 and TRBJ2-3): EAEVAQSPRYKITEKSQAVAFWCDPISGHATLYWYRQILGQGPELLVQFQDESVVDDSQLPKDRFSAERLKGVDSTLKIQPAELGDSAMYLCASSSIGTDMQYFGPGTRLTVL.

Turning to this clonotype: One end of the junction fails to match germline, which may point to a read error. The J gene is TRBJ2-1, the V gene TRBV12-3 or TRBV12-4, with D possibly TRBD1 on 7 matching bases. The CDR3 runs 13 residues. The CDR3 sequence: CAGSQGGRDEQSF. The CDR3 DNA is TGTGCCGGCAGCCAGGGGGGAAGGGATGAGCAGTCCTTC.

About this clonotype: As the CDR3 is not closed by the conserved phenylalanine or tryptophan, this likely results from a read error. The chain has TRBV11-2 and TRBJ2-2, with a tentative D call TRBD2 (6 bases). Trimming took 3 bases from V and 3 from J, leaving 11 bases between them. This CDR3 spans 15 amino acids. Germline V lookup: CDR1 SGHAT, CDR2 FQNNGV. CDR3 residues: CASSFAGSDTGELFY. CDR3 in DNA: TGTGCCAGCAGCTTTGCGGGATCAGACACCGGGGAGCTGTTTTAT.

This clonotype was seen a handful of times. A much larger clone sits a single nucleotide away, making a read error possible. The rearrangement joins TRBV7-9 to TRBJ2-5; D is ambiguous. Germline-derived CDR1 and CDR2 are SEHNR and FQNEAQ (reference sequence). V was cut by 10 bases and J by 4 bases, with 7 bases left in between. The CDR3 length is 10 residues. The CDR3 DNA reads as TGTGCCACCTTACGAGAGACCCAGTACTTC. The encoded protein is CATLRETQYF.

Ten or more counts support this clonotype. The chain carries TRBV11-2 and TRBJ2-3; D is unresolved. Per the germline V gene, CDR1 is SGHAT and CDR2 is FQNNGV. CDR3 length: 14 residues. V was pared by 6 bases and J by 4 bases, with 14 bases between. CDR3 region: CASSPPGRADTQYF. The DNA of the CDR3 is TGTGCCAGCAGTCCCCCGGGCCGGGCAGATACGCAGTATTTT.

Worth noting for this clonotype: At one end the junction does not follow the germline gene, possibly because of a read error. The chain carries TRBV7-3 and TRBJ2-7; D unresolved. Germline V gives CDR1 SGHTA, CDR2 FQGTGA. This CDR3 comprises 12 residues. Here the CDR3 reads CASSFSVHERYF. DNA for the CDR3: TGTGCCAGCAGCTTCAGTGTCCACGAGCGGTACTTC.

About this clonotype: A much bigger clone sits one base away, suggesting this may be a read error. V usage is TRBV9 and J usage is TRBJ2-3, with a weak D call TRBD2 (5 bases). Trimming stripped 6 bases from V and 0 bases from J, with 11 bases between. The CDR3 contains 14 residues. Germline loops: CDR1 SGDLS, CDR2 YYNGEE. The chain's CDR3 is CASTKRTSTDTQYF. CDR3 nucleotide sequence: TGTGCCAGCACCAAGCGGACTAGCACAGATACGCAGTATTTT.

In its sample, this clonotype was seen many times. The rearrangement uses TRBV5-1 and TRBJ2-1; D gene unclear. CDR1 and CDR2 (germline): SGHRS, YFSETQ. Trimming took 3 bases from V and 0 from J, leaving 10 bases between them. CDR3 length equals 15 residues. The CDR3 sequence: CASSSTPSSYNEQFF. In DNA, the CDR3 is TGCGCCAGCAGCTCGACACCCAGCTCCTACAATGAGCAGTTCTTC.